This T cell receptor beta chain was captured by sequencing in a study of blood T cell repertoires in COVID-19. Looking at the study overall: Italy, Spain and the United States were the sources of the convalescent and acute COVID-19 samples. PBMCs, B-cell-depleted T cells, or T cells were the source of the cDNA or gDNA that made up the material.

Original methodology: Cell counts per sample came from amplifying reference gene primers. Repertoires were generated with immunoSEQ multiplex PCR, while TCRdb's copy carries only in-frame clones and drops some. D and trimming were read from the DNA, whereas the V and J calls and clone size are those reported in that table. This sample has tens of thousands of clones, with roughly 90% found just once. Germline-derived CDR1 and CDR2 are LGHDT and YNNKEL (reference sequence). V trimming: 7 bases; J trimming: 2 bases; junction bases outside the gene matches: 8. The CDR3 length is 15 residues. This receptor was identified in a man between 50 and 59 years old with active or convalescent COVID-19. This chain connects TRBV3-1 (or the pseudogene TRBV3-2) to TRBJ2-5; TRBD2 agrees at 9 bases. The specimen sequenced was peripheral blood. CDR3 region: CASKSSSGAQETQYF. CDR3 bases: TGTGCCAGCAAGTCTTCTAGCGGGGCACAAGAGACCCAGTACTTC.